The 30 T cell receptor beta chains listed next were all sequenced from one sample in a study of T cells in Graves' hyperthyroidism and ophthalmopathy. The TCR beta CDR3 regions underwent amplification using RNA transcripts as the source. The HTBI primer set was used in a first-round RT-PCR of the TCR CDR3. TCRdb analysed the multiplex PCR reads with MiXCR anew, one entry per CDR3 protein. The profile shows about 690,000 distinct CDR3 sequences, roughly 17% of them singletons. Input material: blood. The receptors were gathered from a man in his fifties with Graves' hyperthyroidism.

This clonotype was recorded many times. The chain links TRBV10-3 to TRBJ2-7, with 8 nucleotides matching TRBD1. The trim removed 2 bases at V and 7 bases at J, leaving 4 bases unmatched. The CDR3 covers 13 residues. Looked up from germline, CDR1 is ENHRY and CDR2 is SYGVKD. The CDR3 loop is CAISEGDRREQYF. CDR3 DNA sequence: TGTGCCATCAGTGAGGGGGACAGGAGGGAGCAGTACTTC.

Regarding this clonotype: This may arise from a read error, as a much more abundant clone is one base away. This chain connects TRBV12-3 or TRBV12-4 to TRBJ2-1, with 7 bases matching TRBD2. The length of the CDR3 is 15 residues. The CDR3 here is CASSLIGLDYNEQLF. The CDR3 bases are TGTGCCAGCAGTTTAATAGGACTAGACTACAATGAGCAGCTCTTC.

CDR3 protein: CARIGEFF. As DNA, the CDR3 is TGTGCCAGGATAGGGGAGTTCTTC. The chain has TRBV7-3 and TRBJ2-1; maybe TRBD1 (5 bases). Trimming stripped 9 bases from V and 14 bases from J, with 8 bases between. CDR3 length equals 8 residues. From germline, CDR1 is SGHTA and CDR2 FQGTGA.

This clonotype was found many times. This chain uses TRBV12-3 or TRBV12-4 with TRBJ2-3; 9 bases are shared with TRBD1. The CDR3 sequence is 15 residues long. The ends lost 1 base at V and 4 bases at J; junction bases unmatched: 3. CDR3 amino acids: CASSLGGTGSDTQYF. DNA of the CDR3: TGTGCCAGCAGTTTAGGAGGGACAGGGTCAGATACGCAGTATTTT.

This clonotype has a handful of counts. V is TRBV6-5 and J is TRBJ1-1, with no clear D. V was trimmed by 1 base and J by 0 bases, leaving 12 bases between them. CDR1 is MNHEY, CDR2 SVGAGI, per germline. The CDR3 is 16 amino acids. The CDR3 loop is CASSYWAGYMNTEAFF. In DNA form, the CDR3 reads TGTGCCAGCAGTTACTGGGCAGGCTACATGAACACTGAAGCTTTCTTT.

The V gene is TRBV6-1, the J gene TRBJ2-3, with D possibly being TRBD1 or TRBD2 (5 bases each). CDR1 and CDR2 from the germline V gene are MNHNS and SASEGT. This CDR3 spans 16 amino acids. The V and J ends lost 7 bases and 2 bases respectively, with 19 bases between them. The CDR3 DNA reads as TGTGCCAGCATTTCCTTGCTGGGGACCTACACAGATACGCAGTATTTT. Amino acid sequence: CASISLLGTYTDTQYF.

There are many counts of this clonotype. The chain joins TRBV29-1 to TRBJ2-3; D unclear. Germline V gene sequence: CDR1 SQVTM, CDR2 ANQGSEA. The CDR3 has 14 residues. Trimming shortened V by 3 bases and J by 5 bases, and 15 bases separated the two germline ends. Here the CDR3 reads CSVDFPEFQDTQYF. DNA for the CDR3: TGCAGCGTTGATTTCCCGGAGTTTCAAGATACGCAGTATTTT.

This clonotype was detected only a few times. The CDR3 loop is CSARVSGQGVNEQYF. CDR3 nucleotide sequence: TGCAGTGCTAGAGTCTCGGGACAGGGGGTCAACGAGCAGTACTTC. The chain employs TRBV20-1 and TRBJ2-7; 11 positions match TRBD1. Germline V CDR1 and CDR2: DFQATT, SNEGSKA (reference sequence). The CDR3 consists of 15 residues. V lost 1 base and J lost 5; bases outside the gene matches: 7.

This clonotype was counted only a few times. The chain links TRBV28 to TRBJ1-2, with D perhaps TRBD1 (5 bases). The CDR3 loop spans 14 amino acids. Germline V gene sequence: CDR1 MDHEN, CDR2 SYDVKM. V lost 6 bases and J 4 bases, leaving 15 bases between the germline ends. CDR3 sequence: CASRQGHSLYGYTF. The CDR3, as DNA: TGTGCCAGCAGGCAAGGACACTCCCTCTATGGCTACACCTTC.

This clonotype was counted at least ten times. The V and J genes are TRBV28 and TRBJ2-1; TRBD1 is a possible D gene (6 bases). The CDR3 extends over 16 amino acids. V lost 6 bases and J lost 8, with 23 bases in between. Germline V lookup: CDR1 MDHEN, CDR2 SYDVKM. The CDR3 nucleotides are TGTGCCAGCAGCGTAACAGGGTATGCTATTAGGGATGAGCAGTTCTTC. Its protein is CASSVTGYAIRDEQFF.

This clonotype was picked up many times. V and J are TRBV24-1 and TRBJ2-1; 14 nucleotides line up with TRBD2. J lost 7 bases, V lost 4 bases, and 17 bases had no gene match. CDR1 KGHDR and CDR2 SFDVKD come from the germline V gene. The length of the CDR3 is 20 residues. CDR3 DNA sequence: TGTGCCACCAGTGACTCGACTAGCGGGAGGGCAAGGCCCTGGGGGAATGAGCAGTTCTTC. Translated: CATSDSTSGRARPWGNEQFF.

There are many counts of this clonotype. The rearrangement joins TRBV7-9 to TRBJ1-1, with no clear D. From germline, CDR1 is SEHNR and CDR2 FQNEAQ (reference sequence). V shed 1 base and J shed 9 bases, with 9 bases lying between them. This CDR3 contains 12 residues. CDR3: CASSLGGGQAFF. The CDR3 DNA reads TGTGCCAGCAGCTTAGGGGGAGGACAAGCTTTCTTT. Drawing the rest from reference TRBV7-9 and TRBJ1-1, the complete variable domain is DTGVSQNPRHKITKRGQNVTFRCDPISEHNRLYWYRQTLGQGPEFLTYFQNEAQLEKSRLLSDRFSAERPKGSFSTLEIQRTEQGDSAMYLCASSLGGGQAFFGQGTRLTVV.

This clonotype was observed many times. The chain links TRBV19 to TRBJ2-1, with D possibly being TRBD2 (6 bases). V was pared by 7 bases and J by 3 bases, with 16 bases between. Germline values: CDR1 LNHDA, CDR2 SQIVND (reference sequence). The CDR3 runs to 15 residues. The CDR3 DNA reads as TGTGCCAGTACCCCCCCGGGGCGGGACTACAATGAGCAGTTCTTC. Encoded protein: CASTPPGRDYNEQFF.

This clonotype was seen a few times. The chain has TRBV20-1 and TRBJ2-3; 9 bases align to TRBD2. J lost 4 bases, V lost 0 bases, and 5 bases had no gene match. The CDR3 runs 15 residues. Germline V gene data show CDR1 as DFQATT and CDR2 as SNEGSKA (reference sequence). The chain's CDR3 is CSARDGREGPDTQYF. The DNA for the CDR3 is TGCAGTGCTAGAGATGGGCGGGAGGGCCCAGATACGCAGTATTTT.

This clonotype has a count of ten or more. The chain uses TRBV28 and TRBJ2-7; maybe TRBD2 (5 bases). CDR1 is MDHEN, CDR2 SYDVKM, per germline. The CDR3 runs to 13 residues. Trimming stripped 6 bases from V and 1 base from J, with 10 bases between. The CDR3 is CASRLTSSYEQYF. Here the CDR3 DNA reads TGTGCCAGCAGATTAACTAGTTCCTACGAGCAGTACTTC.

The chain couples TRBV6-5 to TRBJ1-5; D ambiguous. CDR1 is MNHEY and CDR2 is SVGAGI in the germline V gene. The CDR3 is 16 amino acids. The V gene lost 2 bases and the J gene lost 6 bases, with 17 bases spanning the gap. Written as DNA, the CDR3 is TGTGCCAGCAGTTACCGAGAGGTGGCGAGTGGTCAGCCCCAGCATTTT. Its protein is CASSYREVASGQPQHF.

A remark on this clonotype: Given the absence of the conserved phenylalanine or tryptophan at the CDR3 end, a read error is likely. V and J are TRBV3-1 and TRBJ1-1; D is possibly TRBD1 (5 bases). Germline-derived CDR1 and CDR2 are LGHDT and YNNKEL (reference sequence). This CDR3 contains 15 residues. The CDR3 coding sequence is TGTGCCAGCAGCCAAGTTTCCGGGGGGAACACGGAAGCTTTCTGT. Amino acid sequence: CASSQVSGGNTEAFC.

There are a few counts of this clonotype. CDR3 in DNA: TGCAGTGCACCGGGACAGGGGCACGAGCAGTACTTC. Its translation: CSAPGQGHEQYF. V gene TRBV20-1 combines with J gene TRBJ2-7; TRBD1 agrees at 10 bases. V shed 6 bases, J shed 5 bases, and the junction held 4 bases outside the gene matches. The length of the CDR3 is 12 residues. Germline-derived CDR1 and CDR2 are DFQATT and SNEGSKA (reference sequence).

V usage is TRBV29-1 and J usage is TRBJ2-7, with 9 bases fitting TRBD1. Looked up from germline, CDR1 is SQVTM and CDR2 is ANQGSEA. Trimming removed 4 bases from V and 3 bases from J; junction bases left unmatched: 10. The CDR3 totals 15 residues. In DNA form, the CDR3 reads TGCAGCGTTGGTTACCGACCGGGACAGGGCTACGAGCAGTACTTC. This gives the protein CSVGYRPGQGYEQYF.

This clonotype was recorded many times. The J gene is TRBJ1-2, the V gene TRBV6-1, with TRBD1 matching 10 bases. The germline gives CDR1 MNHNS, CDR2 SASEGT. The V gene end was trimmed by 2 bases and the J gene end by 7 bases; junction bases not matched to a gene: 4. CDR3 length equals 14 residues. DNA for the CDR3: TGTGCCAGCAGTGAAAGACAGGGGGCATTTGGCTACACCTTC. Protein: CASSERQGAFGYTF.

This clonotype was counted between two and nine times. This rearrangement joins TRBV20-1 to TRBJ1-1; 8 bases fit TRBD1. This CDR3 has 16 residues. Unmatched junction bases numbered 7, after V lost 0 bases and J lost 1 base. CDR1 and CDR2 (germline): DFQATT, SNEGSKA (reference sequence). CDR3 DNA sequence: TGCAGTGCTAGAGATTTCTCCGGACAGGGGAACACTGAAGCTTTCTTT. It encodes CSARDFSGQGNTEAFF.

This clonotype occurred many times. The chain recombines TRBV28 with TRBJ2-2; D might be TRBD1 (6 bases). Germline lookup yields CDR1 MDHEN and CDR2 SYDVKM. This CDR3 spans 14 amino acids. Deletions cut 6 bases from V and 6 bases from J, with 14 bases between. The CDR3 nucleotides read TGTGCCAGCAGGACGGCAGGGGTGGCCGGGGAGCTGTTTTTT. This encodes CASRTAGVAGELFF.

This clonotype has at least ten counts. J is TRBJ2-7 and V is TRBV5-1, with a possible D match to TRBD2 (5 bases). Germline V gene lookup returns CDR1 SGHRS and CDR2 YFSETQ. Trimming stripped 0 bases from V and 0 bases from J, with 10 bases between. The CDR3 is 15 residues long. The CDR3, as DNA: TGCGCCAGCAGCTTGGATCCGGGGATCTCCTACGAGCAGTACTTC. Amino acid sequence: CASSLDPGISYEQYF.

This clonotype was picked up a small number of times. Since a much larger clone is just one base distant, this may be a read error. The chain combines TRBV2 with TRBJ2-3, with a possible D match to TRBD1 (6 bases). Germline lookup yields CDR1 SNHLY and CDR2 FYNNEI. The CDR3 loop spans 13 amino acids. The CDR3 sequence is CASAHRVADAQYF. In nucleotides, the CDR3 is TGTGCCAGCGCCCACAGGGTGGCAGATGCGCAGTATTTT.

This clonotype was recorded a few times. V usage is TRBV12-3 or TRBV12-4 and J usage is TRBJ2-1; TRBD2 is a possible D gene (6 bases). The CDR3 sequence is 17 residues long. V shed 3 bases and J shed 0 bases, with 15 bases lying between them. The CDR3 region has the DNA TGTGCCAGCAGTTTGTCGGTTAGCGGTAGCTCCTACAATGAGCAGTTCTTC. The encoded protein is CASSLSVSGSSYNEQFF.

V is TRBV27 and J is TRBJ2-7; tentatively, D is TRBD1 (5 bases). This CDR3 is built from 14 residues. Per germline, CDR1 MNHEY and CDR2 SMNVEV (reference sequence). Trimming cost V 8 bases and J 0 bases, with 14 bases left between them. As DNA, the CDR3 is TGTGCCAGCTGGACGAAGGGGCTCTCCTACGAGCAGTACTTC. It is translated as CASWTKGLSYEQYF.

The CDR3 loop is CASSGLAPTGELFF. As DNA, the CDR3 is TGTGCCAGCAGCGGTCTAGCTCCCACCGGGGAGCTGTTTTTT. V usage is TRBV14 and J usage is TRBJ2-2; TRBD2 is a possible D gene (5 bases). V lost 5 bases to trimming and J lost 4 bases, with 11 bases between them. Germline V gene data show CDR1 as SGHDN and CDR2 as FVKESK. CDR3 size: 14 residues.

Many counts were recorded for this clonotype. The CDR3 bases are TGTGCCAGCAGTCTTGGACCTCGGCGGGAGACCCAGTACTTC. It is translated as CASSLGPRRETQYF. The rearrangement links TRBV11-2 to TRBJ2-5, with D unclear. Germline lookup yields CDR1 SGHAT and CDR2 FQNNGV. This CDR3 is built from 14 residues. Trimming removed 6 bases at V and 5 bases at J, with 16 bases between.

In its sample, this clonotype was seen many times. The rearrangement joins TRBV7-8 to TRBJ2-3; D remains ambiguous. This CDR3 contains 13 residues. The V and J ends lost 5 bases and 5 bases respectively, with 11 bases between them. Per germline, CDR1 SGHVS and CDR2 FQNEAQ. CDR3 sequence: CASSPPVGDTQYF. CDR3 DNA sequence: TGTGCCAGCAGCCCGCCGGTGGGAGATACGCAGTATTTT.

Many counts were recorded for this clonotype. The chain has TRBV6-5 and TRBJ2-7; maybe TRBD2 (6 bases). Germline V gives CDR1 MNHEY, CDR2 SVGAGI. Trimming took 2 bases from V and 7 from J, leaving 21 bases between them. The CDR3 is made up of 16 amino acids. The CDR3 region is CASSYAPPGALREQYF. The CDR3 DNA is TGTGCCAGCAGTTACGCCCCACCGGGAGCGTTGAGGGAGCAGTACTTC.